Listed below are T cell receptor beta chains from one sample, sequenced in a study of graft-versus-host responses after intestinal transplantation. Libraries were prepared by immunoSEQ multiplex PCR; TCRdb keeps only in-frame clonotypes and omits some of them. Among over 65,000 clones, 91% were seen once, and the ten largest hold roughly 0.1%. The antigens of these receptors remain unknown. The specimen comprised unstimulated CD4+ T cells sorted from spleen or lymph node cells, sampled before intestinal transplant. These receptors were collected from a human donor who received an intestinal transplant. Each CDR3 is given with its conserved first and last residue. The D gene is left open where the match is weak. For some rows the clone size is stated as once, few or many, or as a class when expanded; others skip it.

J: TRBJ1-6; size: -; V: TRBV18; D: TRBD1; CDR3: CASSLSDPDRLLSPLHF; DNA: TGTGCCAGCTCACTATCGGATCCGGACAGGCTGTTATCACCCCTCCACTTT
J: TRBJ1-6; size: -; V: TRBV5-1; D: -; CDR3: CASSLQNSPLHF; DNA: TGCGCCAGCAGCTTACAAAATTCACCCCTCCACTTT
J: TRBJ1-2; size: -; V: TRBV7-2; D: -; CDR3: CASSPGTLSLGYTF; DNA: TGTGCCAGCAGCCCCGGGACACTCTCTCTAGGCTACACCTTC
J: TRBJ2-3; size: once; V: TRBV5-1; D: -; CDR3: CASSPRPVALGGTDTQYF; DNA: TGCGCCAGCAGCCCCCGTCCCGTAGCCCTCGGTGGCACAGATACGCAGTATTTT
J: TRBJ2-1; size: -; V: TRBV6-1; D: TRBD2; CDR3: CASSEVLAGGYNEQFF; DNA: TGTGCCAGCAGTGAAGTTCTAGCGGGGGGTTACAATGAGCAGTTCTTC
J: TRBJ1-1; size: -; V: TRBV11-2; D: TRBD1; CDR3: CASSWDRLNTEAFF; DNA: TGTGCCAGCAGCTGGGACAGACTGAACACTGAAGCTTTCTTT
J: TRBJ1-2; size: -; V: TRBV6-6; D: -; CDR3: CASSYGGEINYGYTF; DNA: TGTGCCAGCAGTTACGGGGGGGAAATTAACTATGGCTACACCTTC
J: TRBJ2-2; size: -; V: TRBV4-3; D: -; CDR3: CASSTATGELFF; DNA: TGCGCCAGCAGCACAGCCACCGGGGAGCTGTTTTTT
J: TRBJ2-7; size: -; V: TRBV7-2; D: TRBD1; CDR3: CASSLAGTGRGSSYEQYF; DNA: TGTGCCAGCAGCTTGGCCGGGACAGGGAGGGGAAGCTCCTACGAGCAGTACTTC
J: TRBJ1-6; size: -; V: TRBV30; D: TRBD1; CDR3: CAWSIGQGVLSSPLHF; DNA: TGTGCCTGGAGTATTGGTCAGGGGGTACTTAGCTCACCCCTCCACTTT
J: TRBJ2-3; size: -; V: TRBV30; D: TRBD2; CDR3: CASTFTLAGGQYADTQYF; DNA: TGTGCCTCTACTTTTACGTTAGCGGGGGGGCAATACGCAGATACGCAGTATTTT
J: TRBJ1-3; size: few; V: TRBV2; D: -; CDR3: CASRTGINTIYF; DNA: TGTGCCAGCAGAACAGGGATCAACACCATATATTTT
J: TRBJ1-4; size: -; V: TRBV5-1; D: -; CDR3: CASSWVRGGEKLFF; DNA: TGCGCCAGCAGCTGGGTGAGAGGTGGTGAAAAACTGTTTTTT
J: TRBJ1-5; size: -; V: TRBV7-2; D: -; CDR3: CASSPETGFSNQPQHF; DNA: TGTGCCAGCAGCCCGGAGACAGGATTTAGCAATCAGCCCCAGCATTTT
J: TRBJ1-5; size: once; V: TRBV30; D: TRBD1; CDR3: CAWTGQGNQPQHF; DNA: TGTGCCTGGACCGGACAGGGCAATCAGCCCCAGCATTTT
J: TRBJ2-3; size: -; V: TRBV7-2; D: -; CDR3: CASSSGKAQYF; DNA: TGTGCCAGCAGCTCCGGGAAGGCGCAGTATTTT